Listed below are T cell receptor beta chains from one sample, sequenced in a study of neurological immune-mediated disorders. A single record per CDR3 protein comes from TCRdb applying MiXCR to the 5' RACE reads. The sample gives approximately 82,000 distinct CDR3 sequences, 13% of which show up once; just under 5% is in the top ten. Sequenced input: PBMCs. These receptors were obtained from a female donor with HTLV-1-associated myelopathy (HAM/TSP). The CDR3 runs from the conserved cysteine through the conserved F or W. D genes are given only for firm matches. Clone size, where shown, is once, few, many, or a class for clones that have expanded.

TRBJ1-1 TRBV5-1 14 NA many TGCGCCAGCAGCTTGGAGGGTCTCAACACTGAAGCTTTCTTT CASSLEGLNTEAFF
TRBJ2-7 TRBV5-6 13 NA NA TGTGCCAGCGGTCTTGGGTGGACCTACGAGCAGTACTTC CASGLGWTYEQYF
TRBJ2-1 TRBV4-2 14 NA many TGTGCCAGCAGCCAAGGATTTAGAGCCAATGAGCAGTTCTTC CASSQGFRANEQFF
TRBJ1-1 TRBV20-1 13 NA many TGCAGTGCTAGCGCACGATCGAACACTGAAGCTTTCTTT CSASARSNTEAFF
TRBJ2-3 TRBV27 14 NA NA TGTGCCAGCAAACCAATCGATTCTAGAGATACGCAGTATTTT CASKPIDSRDTQYF
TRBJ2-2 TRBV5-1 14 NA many TGCGCCAGCAGCTTGGGGGGCGCCGACGGGGAGCTGTTTTTT CASSLGGADGELFF
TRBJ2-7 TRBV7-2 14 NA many TGTGCCAGCAGCCGGCGGACAGAGGGAGACGAGCAGTACTTC CASSRRTEGDEQYF
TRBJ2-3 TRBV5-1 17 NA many TGCGCCAGCAGCCTGGGGTCGCACCGGGGCGGCACAGATACGCAGTATTTT CASSLGSHRGGTDTQYF
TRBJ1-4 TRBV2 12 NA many TGTGCCAGCGGGTCCCAAAATGAAAAACTGTTTTTT CASGSQNEKLFF
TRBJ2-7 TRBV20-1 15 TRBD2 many TGCAGTGCTAGGGTCTTGGCGGGGGGTACCTACGAGCAGTACTTC CSARVLAGGTYEQYF
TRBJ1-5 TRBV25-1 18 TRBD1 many TGTGCCAGCAGTGAAACGATATGGAGACAGGGTATCGATCAGCCCCAGCATTTT CASSETIWRQGIDQPQHF
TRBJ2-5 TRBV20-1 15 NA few TGCAGTGCTAGAGATAGTGGCTGGGGGTATGAGACCCAGTACTTC CSARDSGWGYETQYF
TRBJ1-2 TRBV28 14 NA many TGTGCCAGCAGTGCAGGACAGACGAACTATGGCTACACCTTC CASSAGQTNYGYTF
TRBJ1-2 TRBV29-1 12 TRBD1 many TGCAGTGATATGACAGGGGGCTATGGCTACACCTTC CSDMTGGYGYTF
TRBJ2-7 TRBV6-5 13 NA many TGTGCCAGCAGTTATGGGCAGAGCTACGAGCAGTACTTC CASSYGQSYEQYF
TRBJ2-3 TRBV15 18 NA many TGTGCCACCAGCAGTGAACCGGGCGAAGCAAGGGACACAGATACGCAGTATTTT CATSSEPGEARDTDTQYF
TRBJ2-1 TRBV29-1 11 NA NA TGCAGCGTTACGTCCTACAATGAGCAGTTCTTC CSVTSYNEQFF
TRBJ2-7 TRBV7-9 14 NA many TGTGCCAGCAGCTTAGAGCCCCCCTTCTACGAGCAGTACTTC CASSLEPPFYEQYF
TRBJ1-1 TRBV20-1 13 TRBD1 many TGCAGTGCCCCCAGGGGGTGGAACACTGAAGCTTTCTTT CSAPRGWNTEAFF
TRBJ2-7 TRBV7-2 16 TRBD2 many TGTGCCAGCAGCTTAGCGTTCGGCGGGGGGGCATACGAGCAGTACTTC CASSLAFGGGAYEQYF
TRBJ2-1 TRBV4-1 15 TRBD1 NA TGCGCCAGCAGCCTGTTCGGGACAGTATACAATGAGCAGTTCTTC CASSLFGTVYNEQFF
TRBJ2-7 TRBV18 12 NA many TGTGCCAGCTCACCGGGCTTCTATGAGCAGTACTTC CASSPGFYEQYF
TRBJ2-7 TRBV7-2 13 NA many TGTGCCAGCGCAAGTGGAGTCGTCTACGAGCAGTACTTC CASASGVVYEQYF
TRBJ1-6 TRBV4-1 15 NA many TGCGCCAGCAGCCAAGGGGAGGGTGGTAATTCACCCCTCCACTTT CASSQGEGGNSPLHF
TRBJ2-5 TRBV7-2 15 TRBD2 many TGTGCCAGCAGCTTCCAGCGGGGGGCGGGAGAGACCCAGTACTTC CASSFQRGAGETQYF
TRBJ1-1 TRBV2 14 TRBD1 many TGTGCCAGCAGTGAGGGACAGATGAACACTGAAGCTTTCTTT CASSEGQMNTEAFF
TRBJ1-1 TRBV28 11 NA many TGTGCCAGCAGTCTCACAGTTGAAGCTTTCTTT CASSLTVEAFF
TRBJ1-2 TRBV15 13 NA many TGTGCCACCAGCAGAGGAGGGAACTATGGCTACACCTTC CATSRGGNYGYTF
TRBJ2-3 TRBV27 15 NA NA TGTGCCAGCAGTTTACAACGATACGGCAATCATCCCCAGTATTTT CASSLQRYGNHPQYF
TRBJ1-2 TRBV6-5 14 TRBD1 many TGTGCCAGCAGCCTGACAGGGGATGCCTATGGCTACACCTTC CASSLTGDAYGYTF
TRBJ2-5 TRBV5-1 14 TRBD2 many TGCGCCAGCAGCTTGGTCGCGGGAGCCGAGACCCAGTACTTC CASSLVAGAETQYF
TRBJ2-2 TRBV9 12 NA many TGTGCCAGCAGCACCCGGACCGGGGAGCTGTTTTTT CASSTRTGELFF